A single sample gave rise to the 8 T cell receptor beta chains below, sequenced in a study of blood T cell repertoires in COVID-19 (dated by TCRdb to the early 2020s). Receptors were amplified or captured by the immunoSEQ multiplex PCR assay. TCRdb mirrors the immuneACCESS table, restricted to in-frame sequences. Some clones are absent from its copies; in checked studies, under half trace to an unresolved V gene, and the reason for the others is unknown. Recorded for this sample are 140,000 to 150,000 clones; roughly 84% of them occurred a single time. Approximately 40% of the sample is in the top ten clones. Sequencing was carried out using peripheral blood. All receptors derive from a human donor in a cohort sampled during active COVID-19.

This clone has a handful of counts. The chain couples TRBV6-6 to TRBJ1-1; D not certain. This CDR3 is 14 amino acids long. V was shortened by 0 bases and J by 2 bases, with 7 bases between the two germline ends. Germline CDR1 reads MNHNY; CDR2 reads SVGAGI (reference sequence). The CDR3 region is CASSYSNGNTEAFF. In nucleotides, the CDR3 is TGTGCCAGCAGTTACTCGAACGGTAACACTGAAGCTTTCTTT.

The gene calls are TRBV18 and TRBJ2-7; 11 bases match TRBD1. This CDR3 has 16 residues. Germline V gene lookup returns CDR1 KGHSH and CDR2 LQKENI. V was pared by 2 bases and J by 1 base, with 4 bases of the junction left unmatched. The CDR3 reads CASSPAGTGGSYEQYF. The CDR3 DNA reads TGTGCCAGCTCACCAGCGGGGACAGGGGGTTCCTACGAGCAGTACTTC.

This clone appeared once. The chain is built from TRBV7-9 and TRBJ2-7, with 10 bases identical to TRBD1. Germline loops: CDR1 SEHNR, CDR2 FQNEAQ (reference sequence). The CDR3 covers 14 residues. Germline trimming cut 5 bases from V and 5 bases from J; bases unmatched to any gene: 6. The CDR3 reads CASSLLTGGDEQYF. The DNA of the CDR3 is TGTGCCAGCAGCCTGTTGACAGGGGGCGACGAGCAGTACTTC.

The chain is built from TRBV20-1 and TRBJ2-5; weak D call: TRBD1 (5 bases). V gave up 6 bases and J gave up 4 bases, with 6 bases separating them. Germline V lookup: CDR1 DFQATT, CDR2 SNEGSKA (reference sequence). The CDR3 spans 10 residues. The CDR3 DNA reads TGCAGTGCGGGGCCAGAGACCCAGTACTTC. Translation gives CSAGPETQYF.

This clone was detected only once. V usage is TRBV6-1 and J usage is TRBJ1-4; unclear D gene. CDR1 is MNHNS, CDR2 SASEGT, per germline. Trimming took off 0 bases at V and 0 bases at J, with 11 bases between the two ends. The CDR3 runs to 17 residues. The CDR3 DNA reads TGTGCCAGCAGTGAAGCTCGATCATCAGCAACTAATGAAAAACTGTTTTTT. Amino acid sequence: CASSEARSSATNEKLFF.

The rearrangement uses TRBV11-3 and TRBJ1-6, with 8 positions matching TRBD1. Germline V gene data show CDR1 as SGHNT and CDR2 as YENEEA. The CDR3 has 17 amino acids. J lost 0 bases, V lost 5 bases, and 6 bases had no gene match. The CDR3 nucleotides are TGTGCCAGCAGCGCTGGACAGGGAGACTCCTATAATTCACCCCTCCACTTT. Protein product: CASSAGQGDSYNSPLHF.

The V call is TRBV7-9, the J call TRBJ1-2; a weak D match, TRBD1 (5 bases). With 9 bases removed from V and 3 bases from J, the gap between germline ends came to 11 bases. Germline CDR1 and CDR2: SEHNR and FQNEAQ (reference sequence). This CDR3 has 12 amino acids. CDR3 sequence: CASGLGHYGYTF. The CDR3 bases are TGTGCCAGTGGGTTGGGGCACTATGGCTACACCTTC.

The J gene is TRBJ1-5, the V gene TRBV5-8; D is perhaps TRBD1 (6 bases). The germline CDR1 and CDR2 sequences are SGHTS and YDEGEE. This CDR3 spans 16 amino acids. Trimming shortened V by 4 bases and J by 2 bases, and 16 bases separated the two germline ends. In nucleotides, the CDR3 is TGTGCCAGCAGCCCTGGACAGATTTGGGGCAATCAGCCCCAGCATTTT. Translating gives CASSPGQIWGNQPQHF.